This T cell receptor beta chain was recorded in a study of glioma-infiltrating T cells after dendritic cell vaccination. Study-level results: Few patients contributed both blood and tumor specimens. Higher TCR clonality did not directly relate to longer survival.

Time point specified: after dendritic cell vaccination, including at tumor progression/relapse. Only patients with spare fresh-frozen tumor and over two years of follow-up were included. Profiled with immunoSEQ multiplex PCR; TCRdb holds only in-frame clones, not every one. The table shows about 50,000 clones, with approximately 91% occurring only once. The CDR3 runs 19 residues. The V gene's germline CDR1 is ENHRY and CDR2 SYGVKD. The V and J ends lost 0 bases and 3 bases, in that order; junction bases with no gene match: 7. This clone occurred a few times. As yet, its antigen is unknown. The source was blood, collected after dendritic cell vaccination. This rearrangement joins TRBV10-3 to TRBJ2-3; TRBD2 matches at 15 bases. This TCR derives from a human donor with glioblastoma. In DNA form, the CDR3 reads TGTGCCATCAGTGAGTCTCCGGGACTAGCGGGAGGAAGGACAGATACGCAGTATTTT. Encoded protein: CAISESPGLAGGRTDTQYF.